Reported below is one T cell receptor beta chain. This CDR3 contains 13 residues. The germline V gene has CDR1 ENHRY and CDR2 SYGVKD. Deletions cut 5 bases from V and 5 bases from J, with 9 bases between. This sample stems from a study of blood T cell repertoires in COVID-19. About the research overall: Collection of acute and convalescent COVID-19 samples took place in the United States, Italy and Spain. Sources were T cells, B-cell-depleted T cells, or PBMCs; the material itself was cDNA or gDNA.

Per the original methods: Reference gene primer amplification gave nucleated cell count estimates. The method was immunoSEQ multiplex PCR; TCRdb's version includes in-frame clones alone and lacks a portion of them. That table gives V, J and clone size, and the DNA gave D and trimming. Seen here are 120,000 to 150,000 clones, 87% observed once, and the top ten hold less than 0.95%. The chain recombines TRBV10-3 with TRBJ2-2, with D perhaps matching TRBD1 (6 bases). Sequences were obtained from peripheral blood. This receptor was identified in a woman between 50 and 59 years old with acute or convalescent COVID-19. The chain's CDR3 is CAISLQGTGELFF. Written as DNA, the CDR3 is TGTGCCATCAGTCTACAGGGAACCGGGGAGCTGTTTTTT.